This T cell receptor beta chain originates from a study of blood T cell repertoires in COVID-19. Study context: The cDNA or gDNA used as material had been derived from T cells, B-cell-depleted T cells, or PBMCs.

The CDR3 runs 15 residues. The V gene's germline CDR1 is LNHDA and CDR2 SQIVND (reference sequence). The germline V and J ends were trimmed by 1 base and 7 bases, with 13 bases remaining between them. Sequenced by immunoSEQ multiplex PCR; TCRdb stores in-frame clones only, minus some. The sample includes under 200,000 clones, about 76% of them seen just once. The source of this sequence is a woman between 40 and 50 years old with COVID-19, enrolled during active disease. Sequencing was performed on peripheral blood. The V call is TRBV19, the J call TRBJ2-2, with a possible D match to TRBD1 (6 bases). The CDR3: CASSIATGMSGELFF. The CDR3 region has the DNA TGTGCCAGTAGTATAGCCACAGGGATGAGCGGGGAGCTGTTTTTT.